These 21 T cell receptor beta chains were all obtained from the same sample, sequenced in a study of human T cells and chemical hapten exposure. Time point meaning: pre-sensitization, week 0. Treatment defined: therapeutic diphenylcyclopropenone sensitization with weekly scalp DPC. MiXCR was run by TCRdb on the RACE reads, yielding one entry per CDR3 protein. The data contain more than 250,000 distinct CDR3 sequences, just under 8% of them singletons. This specimen consisted of whole blood, obtained in connection with sensitization to the hapten diphenylcyclopropenone (DPC). The receptors shown here come from a man aged 18-30 years with alopecia areata. Some clones in this sample may be carry-over from other donors' samples.

This clonotype occurred many times. The genes are TRBV29-1 and TRBJ1-2, with TRBD1 as a possible D gene (6 bases). The CDR3 covers 14 residues. Germline CDR1 is SQVTM and CDR2 is ANQGSEA. The V end lost 0 bases, the J end lost 6 bases, and 14 bases lay between the germline ends. CDR3 protein: CSVEDRGSWNGYTF. The CDR3 DNA sequence: TGCAGCGTTGAAGATAGGGGGTCTTGGAATGGCTACACCTTC.

This chain connects TRBV5-4 to TRBJ2-5; D gene unclear. V was cut by 0 bases and J by 1 base, with 10 bases left in between. Per the germline V gene, CDR1 is SGHNT and CDR2 is YYREEE (reference sequence). The CDR3 covers 15 residues. CDR3 bases: TGTGCCAGCAGCTTGGATAGTCCCTTCCAAGAGACCCAGTACTTC. Protein sequence: CASSLDSPFQETQYF. Full variable domain (remainder filled in from reference TRBV5-4 and TRBJ2-5): ETGVTQSPTHLIKTRGQQVTLRCSSQSGHNTVSWYQQALGQGPQFIFQYYREEENGRGNFPPRFSGLQFPNYSSELNVNALELDDSALYLCASSLDSPFQETQYFGPGTRLLVL.

This clonotype came up a few times. V gene TRBV5-1 combines with J gene TRBJ2-7, with TRBD1 matching over 7 bases. The CDR3 loop spans 12 amino acids. The V segment lost 6 bases and the J segment 9 bases; nucleotides outside the gene matches: 9. CDR1 and CDR2 from the germline V gene are SGHRS and YFSETQ. CDR3 sequence: CASTSWTGRQYF. DNA of the CDR3: TGCGCCAGCACCTCCTGGACAGGCCGGCAGTACTTC.

J is TRBJ2-1 and V is TRBV9; D ambiguous. Trimming took 4 bases from V and 9 from J, leaving 23 bases between them. Germline V lookup: CDR1 SGDLS, CDR2 YYNGEE. This CDR3 has 16 amino acids. CDR3 coding DNA: TGTGCCAGCAGCCGTAGTCCCACCTTTCTCCTCCTTGAGCAGTTCTTC. It is translated as CASSRSPTFLLLEQFF.

This clonotype was counted between two and nine times. The chain combines TRBV6-5 with TRBJ1-1; 9 bases line up with TRBD1. This CDR3 spans 15 amino acids. V was clipped by 0 bases and J by 6 bases; unmatched bases: 5. Germline V gene data show CDR1 as MNHEY and CDR2 as SVGAGI. This CDR3 reads CASSYSDRGRSEAFF. CDR3 nucleotides: TGTGCCAGCAGTTACTCCGACAGGGGGAGATCTGAAGCTTTCTTT.

This clonotype has a count of ten or more. Sequence at one end of the junction differs from germline and may be a read error. The gene calls are TRBV5-1 and TRBJ1-1; D remains unclear. This CDR3 spans 13 amino acids. Germline lookup yields CDR1 SGHRS and CDR2 YFSETQ. CDR3 amino acids: CASSLRENTEAFF. In nucleotides, the CDR3 is TGTGCCAGCAGCTTAAGGGAAAACACTGAAGCTTTCTTT. Looking up the rest from reference TRBV5-1 and TRBJ1-1 gives the full variable domain: KAGVTQTPRYLIKTRGQQVTLSCSPISGHRSVSWYQQTPGQGLQFLFEYFSETQRNKGNFPGRFSGRQFSNSRSEMNVSTLELGDSALYLCASSLRENTEAFFGQGTRLTVV.

This chain links TRBV9 with TRBJ1-1; no clear D gene. V shed 0 bases and J shed 4 bases, with 7 bases lying between them. The CDR3 length is 13 residues. Germline lookup yields CDR1 SGDLS and CDR2 YYNGEE. Here the CDR3 DNA reads TGTGCCAGCAGCGTAGGCGGCAGCACTGAAGCTTTCTTT. Its protein product is CASSVGGSTEAFF.

J is TRBJ2-5 and V is TRBV12-3 or TRBV12-4, with TRBD2 matching over 9 bases. The CDR3 runs 14 residues. Trimming removed 4 bases from V and 5 bases from J; junction bases left unmatched: 5. In DNA form, the CDR3 reads TGTGCCAGCAGTTCCACTAGCGGGTATGAGACCCAGTACTTC. This sequence encodes CASSSTSGYETQYF.

In DNA, the CDR3 is TGTGCCAGCAGCCCCCTTCGGGAGGCACAGGGGGTGGTCACCGGGGAGCTGTTTTTT. Protein sequence: CASSPLREAQGVVTGELFF. This chain joins TRBV3-1 and TRBJ2-2; D perhaps matches TRBD1 (8 bases). Germline V lookup: CDR1 LGHDT, CDR2 YNNKEL (reference sequence). Trimming took off 4 bases at V and 4 bases at J, with 25 bases between the two ends. The CDR3 runs 19 residues.

This clonotype was seen many times. The chain uses TRBV27 and TRBJ1-1, with D possibly TRBD1 on 5 matching bases. The CDR3 extends over 13 amino acids. CDR1 is MNHEY and CDR2 is SMNVEV in the germline V gene (reference sequence). The CDR3 region is CACAQGRDTEAFF. The CDR3 DNA follows: TGTGCTTGTGCCCAGGGCAGGGATACTGAAGCTTTCTTT.

The chain has TRBV9 and TRBJ2-4; possibly TRBD2 for D (6 bases). V lost 2 bases to trimming and J lost 8 bases, with 14 bases between them. CDR1 SGDLS and CDR2 YYNGEE come from the germline V gene. The CDR3 consists of 14 residues. CDR3 protein: CASSVTSLSYIQYF. The CDR3 DNA reads TGTGCCAGCAGCGTCACTAGCTTGTCGTACATTCAGTACTTC.

This chain uses TRBV5-1 with TRBJ2-3; 7 bases line up with TRBD1. Germline loops: CDR1 SGHRS, CDR2 YFSETQ. The CDR3 is made up of 15 amino acids. The V gene end was trimmed by 3 bases and the J gene end by 5 bases; junction bases not matched to a gene: 9. The CDR3 loop is CASSSWDSEGDTQYF. CDR3 DNA sequence: TGCGCCAGCAGCTCCTGGGACAGTGAGGGAGATACGCAGTATTTT. Supplemented by reference TRBV5-1 and TRBJ2-3, the full variable domain reads KAGVTQTPRYLIKTRGQQVTLSCSPISGHRSVSWYQQTPGQGLQFLFEYFSETQRNKGNFPGRFSGRQFSNSRSEMNVSTLELGDSALYLCASSSWDSEGDTQYFGPGTRLTVL.

This clonotype was counted a few times. The chain combines TRBV6-2 or TRBV6-3 with TRBJ2-5; D unresolved. This CDR3 has 15 amino acids. Germline-derived CDR1 and CDR2 are MNHEY and SVGEGT. V was cut by 5 bases and J by 6 bases, with 19 bases left in between. CDR3 sequence reads: CASSPWARFLKTQYF. The CDR3 DNA follows: TGTGCCAGCAGTCCCTGGGCGAGGTTTCTAAAGACCCAGTACTTC.

This clonotype was seen a handful of times. V is TRBV10-3 and J is TRBJ1-2; 7 nucleotides match TRBD1. Per germline, CDR1 ENHRY and CDR2 SYGVKD. The length of the CDR3 is 13 residues. V shed 3 bases, J shed 5 bases, and the junction held 3 bases outside the gene matches. This chain's CDR3 is CAISEGQDYGYTF. In nucleotides, the CDR3 is TGTGCCATCAGTGAAGGACAGGATTATGGCTACACCTTC.

The rearrangement joins TRBV20-1 to TRBJ2-3, with 8 bases fitting TRBD2. The V gene's germline CDR1 is DFQATT and CDR2 SNEGSKA (reference sequence). After removal of 5 bases from V and 1 base from J, the junction contained 2 bases not matched to a gene. This CDR3 contains 13 residues. The CDR3 region has the DNA TGCAGTGCTCCGCGGGGGGGCACAGATACGCAGTATTTT. It translates to CSAPRGGTDTQYF.

The chain recombines TRBV7-2 with TRBJ1-5; D unclear. Germline CDR1 is SGHTA and CDR2 is FQGNSA. There are 16 residues in the CDR3. Trimming removed 5 bases at V and 2 bases at J, with 16 bases between. The CDR3 DNA reads as TGTGCCAGCAGCCTAGATGGAGCAGTCGGCAATCAGCCCCAGCATTTT. Translated: CASSLDGAVGNQPQHF.

V and J are TRBV15 and TRBJ1-1, with a weak D call TRBD1 (5 bases). CDR1 and CDR2 from the germline V gene are LNHNV and YYDKDF (reference sequence). The CDR3 spans 13 residues. V was pared by 11 bases and J by 0 bases, with 13 bases between. Here the CDR3 DNA reads TGTGCCTCACGGGACGTATTGAACACTGAAGCTTTCTTT. This gives the protein CASRDVLNTEAFF.

This clonotype appeared a few times. The J gene is TRBJ2-3, the V gene TRBV6-2 or TRBV6-3; TRBD2 agrees at 9 bases. Germline-derived CDR1 and CDR2 are MNHEY and SVGEGT. Losses at the gene ends were 7 bases for V and 5 bases for J; bases not matched to a gene: 7. The CDR3 is 14 amino acids. The DNA for the CDR3 is TGTGCCAGCATTCCGAGCGGGGGGAGAGATACGCAGTATTTT. Residues: CASIPSGGRDTQYF.

This chain connects TRBV24-1 to TRBJ1-2; possible D gene TRBD1, 5 bases. This CDR3 comprises 15 residues. V was clipped by 4 bases and J by 2 bases, with 13 bases between them. Germline V gene sequence: CDR1 KGHDR, CDR2 SFDVKD. CDR3 in amino acids: CATSDPAGSNYGYTF. CDR3 DNA: TGTGCCACCAGTGACCCCGCAGGGTCCAACTATGGCTACACCTTC.

This clonotype has ten or more counts. This chain links TRBV13 with TRBJ2-2; 9 nucleotides match TRBD2. This CDR3 contains 17 residues. The V gene's germline CDR1 is PRHDT and CDR2 FYEKMQ (reference sequence). The junction had 8 bases not matched to a gene; V was cut back by 2 bases and J by 4 bases. The CDR3 reads CASSLTSGGRATGELFF. DNA of the CDR3: TGTGCCAGCAGCTTAACAAGCGGGGGGCGAGCCACCGGGGAGCTGTTTTTT.

V usage is TRBV6-2 or TRBV6-3 and J usage is TRBJ2-3; a possible D gene is TRBD1 (5 bases). V was trimmed by 1 base and J by 0 bases, leaving 17 bases between them. The CDR3 sequence is 18 residues long. The V gene's germline CDR1 is MNHEY and CDR2 SVGEGT. The CDR3, as DNA: TGTGCCAGCAGTTACTTTGATTCAGGGAAAGCGAGCACAGATACGCAGTATTTT. Translation: CASSYFDSGKASTDTQYF.